The rows below give T cell receptor beta chains drawn from one sample of a study of radiotherapy plus CTLA-4 blockade in lung cancer. Generated by immunoSEQ multiplex PCR, the TCRdb table keeps only in-frame clones and is missing some. This table has roughly 92,000 clones, more than 75% appearing once. Sample: peripheral blood, taken from a patient treated with radiotherapy plus ipilimumab. The receptors shown here come from a human donor with non-small cell lung cancer who had a partial response to radiotherapy plus ipilimumab. Each CDR3 is given with its conserved first and last residue. Fields, in order: clone size, J gene, V gene, D gene, CDR3 length, CDR3 protein, CDR3 DNA. A D gene is named only where the DNA matches it firmly. Size is omitted from some rows. Given values are once, few, many or a class for expanded clones.

size: NA
J: TRBJ2-5
V: TRBV18
D: NA
length: 15
CDR3: CASSLLTTAIETQYF
DNA: TGTGCCAGCTCACTTCTCACGACAGCGATAGAGACCCAGTACTTC

size: NA
J: TRBJ1-4
V: TRBV6-5
D: TRBD1
length: 14
CDR3: CATARGTGKEKLFF
DNA: TGTGCCACCGCACGGGGGACAGGGAAGGAAAAACTGTTTTTT

size: NA
J: TRBJ1-2
V: TRBV28
D: NA
length: 17
CDR3: CASSSSGQQQANYGYTF
DNA: TGTGCCAGCAGTTCCTCCGGCCAACAACAGGCTAACTATGGCTACACCTTC

size: NA
J: TRBJ1-1
V: TRBV19
D: NA
length: 14
CDR3: CASSIGLGGTEAFF
DNA: TGTGCCAGTAGTATAGGGTTGGGGGGGACTGAAGCTTTCTTT

size: NA
J: TRBJ2-3
V: TRBV14
D: NA
length: 15
CDR3: CASSHQGSGTDTQYF
DNA: TGTGCCAGCAGCCACCAGGGGTCGGGCACAGATACGCAGTATTTT

size: NA
J: TRBJ2-7
V: TRBV5-1
D: TRBD2
length: 15
CDR3: CASSQTSGPSYEQYF
DNA: TGCGCCAGCAGCCAAACTAGCGGCCCCTCCTACGAGCAGTACTTC

size: NA
J: TRBJ2-7
V: TRBV6-5
D: NA
length: 14
CDR3: CASSYPGRGREQYF
DNA: TGTGCCAGCAGTTACCCTGGGCGAGGGCGCGAGCAGTACTTC

size: once
J: TRBJ1-5
V: TRBV6-1
D: TRBD1
length: 17
CDR3: CASSEADRLDSNQPQHF
DNA: TGTGCCAGCAGTGAGGCGGACAGGTTAGATAGCAATCAGCCCCAGCATTTT

size: NA
J: TRBJ1-1
V: TRBV5-1
D: NA
length: 14
CDR3: CASSLGQPVVEAFF
DNA: TGCGCCAGCAGCCTAGGACAGCCCGTTGTCGAAGCTTTCTTT

size: NA
J: TRBJ1-1
V: TRBV11-2
D: TRBD1
length: 16
CDR3: CASSFGGQGARTEAFF
DNA: TGTGCCAGCAGCTTTGGGGGCCAGGGGGCCCGCACTGAAGCTTTCTTT

size: NA
J: TRBJ2-7
V: TRBV11-2
D: NA
length: 13
CDR3: CASSLVGAYEQYF
DNA: TGTGCCAGCAGCTTAGTGGGGGCATACGAGCAGTACTTC

size: NA
J: TRBJ2-7
V: TRBV2
D: TRBD2
length: 15
CDR3: CASRETGTSQAQQYF
DNA: TGTGCCAGCAGAGAAACCGGGACTAGCCAAGCTCAGCAGTACTTC

size: NA
J: TRBJ1-2
V: TRBV19
D: TRBD1
length: 14
CDR3: CASSIFGTGSGYTF
DNA: TGTGCCAGTAGTATTTTCGGGACAGGGAGCGGCTACACCTTC

size: NA
J: TRBJ2-1
V: TRBV11-2
D: NA
length: 14
CDR3: CASSLNSGYNEQFF
DNA: TGTGCCAGCAGCTTAAATTCAGGGTACAATGAGCAGTTCTTC

size: NA
J: TRBJ2-3
V: TRBV7-9
D: NA
length: 15
CDR3: CASSLGRVASDTQYF
DNA: TGTGCCAGCAGCTTAGGGCGGGTCGCAAGCGATACGCAGTATTTT

size: once
J: TRBJ2-1
V: TRBV27
D: NA
length: 15
CDR3: CASSFFSLDYNEQFF
DNA: TGTGCCAGCAGTTTTTTCTCACTAGACTACAATGAGCAGTTCTTC

size: NA
J: TRBJ1-4
V: TRBV18
D: NA
length: 15
CDR3: CASSPPGGVAEKLFF
DNA: TGTGCCAGCTCACCACCAGGAGGGGTCGCGGAAAAACTGTTTTTT

size: NA
J: TRBJ2-3
V: TRBV10-3
D: TRBD2
length: 15
CDR3: CAINDPGTSGMTQYF
DNA: TGTGCCATCAACGATCCCGGGACTAGCGGGATGACGCAGTATTTT

size: few
J: TRBJ1-2
V: TRBV5-4
D: NA
length: 14
CDR3: CASREQGANYGYTF
DNA: TGTGCCAGCAGGGAACAGGGCGCTAACTATGGCTACACCTTC

size: NA
J: TRBJ2-2
V: TRBV7-6
D: TRBD2
length: 14
CDR3: CASSLEAGAGELFF
DNA: TGTGCCAGCAGCTTAGAAGCGGGAGCGGGGGAGCTGTTTTTT